This is a list of T cell receptor beta chains from one sample in a study of cytomegalovirus exposure and HLA in healthy donors. Some clones are missing from TCRdb's copy, which holds only in-frame ones; the method was immunoSEQ multiplex PCR. The data contain approximately 150,000 clones, 65% to 80% of them singletons. The specimen sequenced was PBMCs. The receptors come from a male donor in good health and CMV-seronegative. Both conserved end residues are part of each CDR3. Each record gives: D gene, clone size, V gene, J gene, CDR3 protein, CDR3 DNA. A D gene is named only where the DNA matches it firmly. Where a row states a size, it is once, few, many or the class of an expanded clone; other rows omit it.

d_call: .; clone_size: .; v_call: TRBV6-1; j_call: TRBJ1-2; cdr3_aa: CASRVGLSGYGYTF; cdr3_nt: TGTGCCAGCAGGGTGGGTCTGAGCGGCTATGGCTACACCTTC
d_call: .; clone_size: .; v_call: TRBV6-5; j_call: TRBJ1-1; cdr3_aa: CASSYPTGLGTEAFF; cdr3_nt: TGTGCCAGCAGTTACCCGACAGGTCTCGGCACTGAAGCTTTCTTT
d_call: .; clone_size: .; v_call: TRBV4-3; j_call: TRBJ2-7; cdr3_aa: CASSQDPQAISYEQYF; cdr3_nt: TGCGCCAGCAGCCAAGACCCCCAGGCAATCTCCTACGAGCAGTACTTC
d_call: .; clone_size: .; v_call: TRBV7-8; j_call: TRBJ1-5; cdr3_aa: CASSSARRGQINQPQHF; cdr3_nt: TGTGCCAGCAGCTCAGCCCGGCGGGGGCAAATCAATCAGCCCCAGCATTTT
d_call: TRBD1; clone_size: .; v_call: TRBV7-9; j_call: TRBJ1-1; cdr3_aa: CASSWTGGRMNTEAFF; cdr3_nt: TGTGCCAGCAGCTGGACAGGGGGCAGGATGAACACTGAAGCTTTCTTT
d_call: .; clone_size: .; v_call: TRBV28; j_call: TRBJ2-7; cdr3_aa: CASSLPGQKSYEQYF; cdr3_nt: TGTGCCAGCAGTTTACCGGGACAAAAGTCCTACGAGCAGTACTTC
d_call: TRBD2; clone_size: .; v_call: TRBV15; j_call: TRBJ2-7; cdr3_aa: CATSRRGGADEQYF; cdr3_nt: TGTGCCACCAGCAGGCGGGGGGGCGCGGACGAGCAGTACTTC
d_call: .; clone_size: few; v_call: TRBV6-1; j_call: TRBJ1-4; cdr3_aa: CASDGGHLANEKLFF; cdr3_nt: TGTGCCAGCGATGGGGGACATCTAGCTAATGAAAAACTGTTTTTT
d_call: .; clone_size: few; v_call: TRBV20-1; j_call: TRBJ2-3; cdr3_aa: CSALEDTQYF; cdr3_nt: TGCAGTGCTCTGGAGGATACGCAGTATTTT
d_call: .; clone_size: few; v_call: TRBV19; j_call: TRBJ1-1; cdr3_aa: CASSTRNRAALEAFF; cdr3_nt: TGTGCCAGTAGTACCCGAAACAGGGCAGCTCTTGAAGCTTTCTTT
d_call: .; clone_size: .; v_call: TRBV5-4; j_call: TRBJ2-3; cdr3_aa: CASSSAYRRPSTDTQYF; cdr3_nt: TGTGCCAGCAGCTCCGCCTACAGAAGACCTAGCACAGATACGCAGTATTTT
d_call: .; clone_size: once; v_call: TRBV5-1; j_call: TRBJ2-2; cdr3_aa: CASSSLRGYTGELFF; cdr3_nt: TGCGCCAGCAGCTCCCTTCGGGGGTACACCGGGGAGCTGTTTTTT